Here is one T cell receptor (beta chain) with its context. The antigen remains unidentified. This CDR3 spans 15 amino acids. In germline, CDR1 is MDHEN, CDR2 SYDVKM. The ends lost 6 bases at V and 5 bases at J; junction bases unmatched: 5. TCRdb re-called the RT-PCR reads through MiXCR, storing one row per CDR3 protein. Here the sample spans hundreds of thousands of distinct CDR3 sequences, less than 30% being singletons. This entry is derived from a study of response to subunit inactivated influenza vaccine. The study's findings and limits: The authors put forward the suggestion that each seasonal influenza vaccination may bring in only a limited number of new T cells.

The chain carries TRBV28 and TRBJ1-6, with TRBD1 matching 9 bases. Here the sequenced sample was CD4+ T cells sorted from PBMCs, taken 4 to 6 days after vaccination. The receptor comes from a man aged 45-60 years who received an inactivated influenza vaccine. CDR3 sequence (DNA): TGTGCCAGCAGGCTACAGGGGGCAAATAATTCACCCCTCCACTTT. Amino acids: CASRLQGANNSPLHF.